A single sample is the source of the 5 T cell receptor beta chains below, sequenced in a study of CD8+ T cells in alopecia areata. Sequencing relied on a cDNA template that was reverse transcribed from extracted RNA. Repertoires were generated with immunoSEQ multiplex PCR, while TCRdb's copy carries only in-frame clones and drops some. The sample lists 100,000 to 150,000 clones, around 48% occurring once. Sample: NKG2D-low CD8+ T cells sorted from blood. The receptor source for this set is a human donor with alopecia areata.

The chain has TRBV9 and TRBJ2-6; TRBD1 is a possible D gene (5 bases). The CDR3 spans 16 residues. Germline CDR1 and CDR2: SGDLS and YYNGEE. V gave up 3 bases and J gave up 1 base, with 11 bases separating them. CDR3 DNA sequence: TGTGCCAGCAGCGCAGGGATTCCTTCTGGGGCCAACGTCCTGACTTTC. It encodes CASSAGIPSGANVLTF.

This clone was detected only a few times. The J gene is TRBJ2-1, the V gene TRBV29-1; no reliable D call. CDR3 length: 15 residues. In germline, CDR1 is SQVTM, CDR2 ANQGSEA. V was clipped by 0 bases and J by 8 bases, with 17 bases between them. The CDR3, as DNA: TGCAGCGTTGAAGATTTGCTAGGAATTCAATATGAGCAGTTCTTC. Translated: CSVEDLLGIQYEQFF.

This chain uses TRBV6-5 with TRBJ2-2, with D perhaps TRBD2 (5 bases). V was shortened by 5 bases and J by 5 bases, with 9 bases between the two germline ends. The CDR3 covers 13 residues. Looked up from germline, CDR1 is MNHEY and CDR2 is SVGAGI. CDR3 region: CASSPGGTGELFF. The CDR3, as DNA: TGTGCCAGCAGTCCCGGAGGAACCGGGGAGCTGTTTTTT.

This clone was observed a handful of times. The chain uses TRBV5-6 and TRBJ1-2, with TRBD1 matching 7 bases. Germline values: CDR1 SGHDT, CDR2 YYEEEE. With 3 bases clipped from V and 2 bases from J, the junction kept 4 bases outside the gene matches. The length of the CDR3 is 14 residues. The chain's CDR3 is CASSSGQANYGYTF. In DNA, the CDR3 is TGTGCCAGCAGCTCAGGACAGGCGAACTATGGCTACACCTTC.

The chain links TRBV30 to TRBJ2-7; D unresolved. From germline, CDR1 is GTSNPN and CDR2 SVGIG (reference sequence). The germline V and J ends were trimmed by 1 base and 2 bases, with 9 bases remaining between them. The CDR3 is 13 residues long. The chain's CDR3 is CAWSATWAYEQYF. The DNA for the CDR3 is TGTGCCTGGAGTGCGACGTGGGCCTACGAGCAGTACTTC. Full variable domain (rest looked up from reference TRBV30 and TRBJ2-7): SQTIHQWPATLVQPVGSPLSLECTVEGTSNPNLYWYRQAAGRGLQLLFYSVGIGQISSEVPQNLSASRPQDRQFILSSKKLLLSDSGFYLCAWSATWAYEQYFGPGTRLTVT.